This entry describes one TCR beta chain. No antigen is known for it. Base qualities were left out, and no much larger clone turns up one base away. The sample's time point label, decoded: baseline before first vaccination. Vaccinee samples were obtained from the UK trials COV001 and COV002, which included a single-blind randomized controlled phase 2/3 trial of AZD1222 (ChAdOx1 nCoV-19) in healthy adults. Trial participant PBMC samples were collected at day 0 and day 28 after the second dose for TCRbeta chain sequencing. These data belong to a study of T cell responses to AZD1222 COVID-19 vaccine (dated by TCRdb to the early 2020s). Regarding the complete study: Because spike-specific TCR depth and breadth did not differ between the two schedules, AZD1222 recipients who got a second dose at roughly 4 weeks were pooled with those who got a second dose at roughly 12 weeks. A total of approximately 240 trial participants underwent TCR sequencing, of whom 200 to 220 had received two doses of AZD1222 and around 25 had received two doses of the MenACWY control vaccine. Trial participants were enrolled by age into 18-55, 56-69 and 70-plus year subgroups, with roughly 150, 30 and 60 TCR-sequenced participants respectively. Results and caveats for the whole study, not just this receptor: In the small 56-69-year group, the increase in depth fell short of significance, most likely because of low power. Because no samples from the day 14 peak response were available, repertoires could be characterized only after the peak T cell response. Nearly half of unique spike-specific TCRs reportedly recognized epitopes outside regions mutated in the B.1.351 and B.1.1.7 variants. Conclusions about previously exposed vaccinees are limited, since just 6 or 7 AZD1222 recipients were seropositive for SARS-CoV-2 at baseline. Participants were mostly white British, with more females than males. The authors suggested clonal diversity may have been underestimated. Vaccine-associated CD4 TCRs spanned the whole spike protein, with dominant responses in regions 160-218 and 743-854. A significant rise in spike-specific TCR breadth and depth was observed after two AZD1222 doses relative to day 0 and relative to MenACWY recipients.

The CDR3, cysteine through phenylalanine, is 16 amino acids long. Only CDR3 DNA remains: 48 bases, in frame from the first base. V loses 2 bases at its end and J loses 4 bases; junction bases beyond the gene matches: 6. Per the germline V gene, SGHDT is the CDR1 and YYEEEE is the CDR2. The CDR3 regions of human TCRbeta chains were subjected to immunosequencing. As for the original processing: TCRs in the repertoires were matched against a reference library of SARS-CoV-2-specific TCRs that had been generated with the MIRA antigen-specificity platform. Breadth meant the fraction of unique TCRs that were SARS-CoV-2-associated, whereas depth meant the fraction of total T cells that were SARS-CoV-2-associated. Using the MIRA data, each spike-specific TCR was mapped to the spike region that the TCR reacts to and placed in a CD4 or CD8 class. Log10-transformed breadth and depth values were compared by one-way ANOVA with Sidak's multiple comparisons tests. Not all clones reach the TCRdb copy of this immuneACCESS table, which keeps in-frame sequences only. Checked studies attribute under half of the gap to unresolved V genes and leave the rest unexplained. Clonal size and the V and J genes are those of that table, whereas D and trimming came from the DNA. This sample has about 96,000 clones in its table, and about 89% of those were observed once. The biggest ten clones account for roughly 1.7% of the sample.

Here the chain combines TRBV5-6 and TRBJ1-1; TRBD1 fits 12 bases in the junction. The sequenced sample was peripheral blood, obtained on day 0 of AZD1222 vaccination. The clonotype was recovered from an adult in good health. The CDR3 sequence is CASSFGTGGFGTEAFF. The nucleotide sequence is given as TGTGCCAGCAGCTTTGGGACAGGGGGCTTTGGCACTGAAGCTTTCTTT.